The text below deals with one T cell receptor beta chain. The antigen this receptor binds is unknown. No base quality information exists; no much larger clone differs at one position. In light of the paper, this sample's treatment or condition label describes: allogeneic hematopoietic cell transplantation with graft depleted of TCRalphabeta T cells and CD19 B cells. TCRalphabeta/CD19-depleted allogeneic hematopoietic cell grafts were given to the transplant recipients, all of whom were children. Libraries were built with PCR. TCRdb records Illumina HiSeq 2500 as the sequencer. TCR libraries were prepared with molecular barcoding, using unique molecular identifiers to normalize TCRbeta repertoire quantification. The raw public reads went through TCRdb reprocessing: fastp at Q25, MiXCR clone calling, in-frame beta chains kept. For every CDR3 protein sequence, its rows merge into one entry that carries the most common genes and DNA. The sample table records some 190,000 distinct CDR3 sequences; roughly 11% of these occur just once. The ten largest clones represent 13% of the sample.

The data originate from a study of T-cell reconstitution after alpha-beta-depleted transplantation in children (dated by TCRdb to the mid-2010s). About the study as a whole: Using TCR repertoire profiling, the study followed T-cell immune reconstitution in a quantitative way in children after TCRalphabeta/CD19-depleted allogeneic hematopoietic cell transplantation.

Trimming costs V 6 bases and J 5 bases, and their ends lie 12 bases apart. From a lookup of the germline V gene, CDR1 and CDR2 are SGHRS and YFSETQ. Including cysteine and phenylalanine, the CDR3 has 13 amino acids. Kept here is only the CDR3 DNA, which spans 39 bases and is read in frame from base 1. General findings and caveats noted by the study authors: The apparently early recovery of alphabetaT-cell counts about two months after transplant reportedly depended on only several hundred rapidly expanded clones that came from non-depleted graft cells. In some patients, the high TCRbeta diversity seen at day 60 was put down to recipient T cells and intrathymic progenitors that had survived conditioning. Hyperexpanded clone frequencies declined over subsequent months; after one year, T-cell counts and TCRbeta diversity were mostly attributed to newly produced T cells.

The specimen comprised PBMCs, sampled before TCRalphabeta/CD19-depleted stem cell transplant. The rearrangement joined TRBV5-1 to TRBJ2-1; the D region possibly corresponds to TRBD1 (6 bases align). The receptor's source is a boy aged 2 to 9 with acute myeloid leukemia, due to receive a stem cell transplant. The CDR3 loop reads CASTLTGNNEQFF. The DNA sequence is given as TGCGCCAGCACCTTAACAGGGAACAATGAGCAGTTCTTC.